A single sample gave rise to the 27 T cell receptor beta chains below, sequenced in a study of blood T cells in healthy people across ages. A second roughly 7 to 11 cycle PCR used barcoded and J-beta primers. TCRdb reprocessed the 5' RACE reads via MiXCR and lists one record per CDR3 protein. The sample has approximately 810,000 distinct CDR3 sequences, about 30% seen once. The sequencing input was blood. The receptors derive from a woman aged 80 or over in good health.

The rearrangement uses TRBV27 and TRBJ1-6; D unclear. Germline CDR1 is MNHEY and CDR2 is SMNVEV (reference sequence). There are 14 residues in the CDR3. V was trimmed by 3 bases and J by 5 bases, leaving 8 bases between them. The CDR3 here is CASSFGVDNSPLHF. CDR3 nucleotides: TGTGCCAGCAGTTTCGGGGTAGATAATTCACCCCTCCACTTT.

This clonotype was detected many times. This chain uses TRBV6-5 with TRBJ2-6, with TRBD2 as a possible D gene (5 bases). V lost 2 bases and J lost 0, with 17 bases in between. The CDR3 has 19 residues. In germline, CDR1 is MNHEY, CDR2 SVGAGI. CDR3 amino acids: CASSYGGTVKGSGANVLTF. CDR3 DNA: TGTGCCAGCAGTTACGGAGGCACAGTCAAAGGCTCTGGGGCCAACGTCCTGACTTTC.

This clonotype came up a few times. The chain combines TRBV5-1 with TRBJ2-7; the D is unclear. The germline V gene has CDR1 SGHRS and CDR2 YFSETQ. The CDR3 sequence is 14 residues long. The germline V and J ends were trimmed by 3 bases and 2 bases, with 12 bases remaining between them. The CDR3 region has the DNA TGCGCCAGCAGCTGGGCTACGCAGGCCTACGAGCAGTACTTC. It yields the protein CASSWATQAYEQYF.

The V call is TRBV7-2, the J call TRBJ2-5, with 9 positions matching TRBD1. The J call may not be correct, given that the DNA end is closer to TRBJ2-7. The CDR3 length is 14 residues. CDR1 SGHTA and CDR2 FQGNSA come from the germline V gene. CDR3 region: CASSPGTGSHEQYF. DNA of the CDR3: TGTGCCAGCAGCCCCGGGACAGGGAGCCACGAGCAGTACTTC.

This clonotype appeared a few times. The CDR3 loop is CASSQGGLKTQYF. For the CDR3, the DNA is TGTGCCAGCAGCCAAGGAGGTCTAAAGACCCAGTACTTC. The rearrangement uses TRBV3-1 and TRBJ2-7; D remains ambiguous. The J call may not be correct, given that the DNA end is closer to TRBJ2-5. There are 13 residues in the CDR3. Germline V gives CDR1 LGHDT, CDR2 YNNKEL (reference sequence).

CDR3 sequence (DNA): TGTGCCAGCAGTTCAGACTGGTTTGACTATGGCTACACCTTC. Its protein product is CASSSDWFDYGYTF. V is TRBV12-3 or TRBV12-4 and J is TRBJ1-2; D gene uncertain. The CDR3 is made up of 14 amino acids. V was cut by 4 bases and J by 3 bases, with 12 bases left in between.

About this clonotype: Just one base apart from a much larger clone, this may be a read error. This rearrangement joins TRBV7-2 to TRBJ2-1; 7 positions agree with TRBD2. The tail of the sequence fits TRBJ2-7 better, so the J call may be wrong. This CDR3 has 14 amino acids. From germline, CDR1 is SGHTA and CDR2 FQGNSA. CDR3 loop: CASLADFFYNEQYF. CDR3 coding DNA: TGTGCCAGCCTAGCGGACTTCTTCTACAATGAGCAGTACTTC.

There are many counts of this clonotype. The V call is TRBV7-2, the J call TRBJ1-2; 7 nucleotides line up with TRBD1. The CDR3 runs to 15 residues. J lost 0 bases, V lost 5 bases, and 6 bases had no gene match. The germline CDR1 and CDR2 sequences are SGHTA and FQGNSA. The CDR3 here is CASSPGTAANYGYTF. Written as DNA, the CDR3 is TGTGCCAGCAGCCCCGGGACAGCGGCTAACTATGGCTACACCTTC.

In this sample, this clonotype turned up many times. V gene TRBV20-1 combines with J gene TRBJ2-1; D is ambiguous. V lost 3 bases and J lost 4, with 10 bases in between. CDR3 length: 13 residues. The germline V gene encodes CDR1 DFQATT and CDR2 SNEGSKA (reference sequence). The CDR3 bases are TGCAGTGCTAGGACGGAGTGGTACAATGAGCAGTTCTTC. It yields the protein CSARTEWYNEQFF.

This clonotype showed up just a few times. This may stem from a read error, because a much larger clone lies one nucleotide away. The chain joins TRBV11-2 to TRBJ2-3; TRBD2 agrees at 11 bases. This CDR3 has 15 amino acids. Germline CDR1 is SGHAT and CDR2 is FQNNGV. DNA of the CDR3: TGTGCCAGCAGCTCCGGACTAGCGGGCACAGGTACGCAGTATTTT. This codes for CASSSGLAGTGTQYF.

The rearrangement joins TRBV7-8 to TRBJ2-5; the match to TRBD2 covers 16 bases. Germline lookup yields CDR1 SGHVS and CDR2 FQNEAQ. The CDR3 is made up of 17 amino acids. J was trimmed by 11 bases and V by 5 bases; bases with no gene match: 14. The CDR3 sequence is CASSLGTSGGAYNEQYF. CDR3 bases: TGTGCCAGCAGCCTGGGGACTAGCGGGGGGGCATACAATGAGCAGTACTTC.

On this clonotype itself: A read error may produce the germline difference seen at one junction end. This chain links TRBV2 with TRBJ1-1, with a weak D call TRBD1 (5 bases). Germline lookup yields CDR1 SNHLY and CDR2 FYNNEI. This CDR3 is built from 14 residues. This CDR3 is CANQGGGMNAEAFF. For the CDR3, the DNA is TGTGCCAACCAGGGCGGGGGAATGAACGCTGAAGCTTTCTTT. The entire variable domain, with the rest obtained from reference TRBV2 and TRBJ1-1, is as follows: EPEVTQTPSHQVTQMGQEVILRCVPISNHLYFYWYRQILGQKVEFLVSFYNNEISEKSEIFDDQFSVERPDGSNFTLKIRSTKLEDSAMYFCANQGGGMNAEAFFGQGTRLTVV.

This clonotype appeared a few times. The rearrangement joins TRBV7-2 to TRBJ1-3; D unresolved. Deletions cut 1 base from V and 0 bases from J, with 10 bases between. The CDR3 has 16 residues. The germline gives CDR1 SGHTA, CDR2 FQGNSA. The CDR3 nucleotides are TGTGCCAGCAGCTTAGTTGTACAGAGCTCTGGAAACACCATATATTTT. Amino acids: CASSLVVQSSGNTIYF.

This clonotype was observed at least ten times. The chain uses TRBV7-2 and TRBJ1-6; no clear D. This CDR3 region has 15 residues. The germline CDR1 and CDR2 sequences are SGHTA and FQGNSA. Trimming shortened V by 2 bases and J by 3 bases, and 8 bases separated the two germline ends. This CDR3 is CASSLFGGYNSPLHF. CDR3 nucleotides: TGTGCCAGCAGCTTATTTGGAGGCTATAATTCACCCCTCCACTTT.

This clonotype was seen many times. The gene calls are TRBV2 and TRBJ2-1; possibly TRBD2 for D (6 bases). There are 12 residues in the CDR3. The ends were cut back, 4 bases at V and 8 bases at J, with 9 bases in the middle. Germline V lookup: CDR1 SNHLY, CDR2 FYNNEI. The CDR3 nucleotides read TGTGCCAGCAGTGGGGGGGTCCATGAGCAGTTCTTC. Translated, it gives CASSGGVHEQFF.

This clonotype was observed at least ten times. The chain employs TRBV28 and TRBJ2-7; no firm D call. There are 16 residues in the CDR3. Germline V gene sequence: CDR1 MDHEN, CDR2 SYDVKM. Between the trimmed V and J ends, which lost 5 bases and 0 bases, there was a span of 17 bases. The CDR3 nucleotides read TGTGCCAGCAGTCCGCCGACTCGACAAAGCTCCTACGAGCAGTACTTC. Its translation is CASSPPTRQSSYEQYF. Full variable domain (missing parts from reference TRBV28 and TRBJ2-7): DVKVTQSSRYLVKRTGEKVFLECVQDMDHENMFWYRQDPGLGLRLIYFSYDVKMKEKGDIPEGYSVSREKKERFSLILESASTNQTSMYLCASSPPTRQSSYEQYFGPGTRLTVT.

This clonotype was detected a few times. This rearrangement joins TRBV27 to TRBJ1-2; possibly TRBD1 for D (6 bases). Trimming stripped 6 bases from V and 5 bases from J, with 19 bases between. This CDR3 has 15 amino acids. Germline values: CDR1 MNHEY, CDR2 SMNVEV (reference sequence). CDR3 sequence reads: CASRPSAGATYGYTF. The CDR3 coding sequence is TGTGCCAGCAGGCCTTCGGCAGGGGCGACGTATGGCTACACCTTC.

Regarding this clonotype: Since a much larger clone is just one base distant, this may be a read error. This chain uses TRBV7-2 with TRBJ2-3; weak D call: TRBD2 (6 bases). The V gene lost 4 bases and the J gene lost 8 bases, with 13 bases spanning the gap. The CDR3 spans 13 residues. Germline CDR1 reads SGHTA; CDR2 reads FQGNSA. The CDR3 DNA reads TGTGCCAGCAGCTCCAATGGGGGAGGTACGCAGTATTTT. Its protein product is CASSSNGGGTQYF.

Points on this clonotype: Its ends do not fully match the called genes, so a read error is possible. This chain links TRBV7-2 with TRBJ2-7, with D perhaps matching TRBD2 (5 bases). Germline CDR1 reads SGHTA; CDR2 reads FQGNSA. This CDR3 is built from 15 residues. In DNA form, the CDR3 reads TGTGCCTGCAGCTTAGGGCTTGGGAGCGCCCACGAGCAGTACTTC. Translating it yields CACSLGLGSAHEQYF.

This clonotype was seen ten or more times. The V gene is TRBV7-9, the J gene TRBJ2-1, with D uncertain. Germline V lookup: CDR1 SEHNR, CDR2 FQNEAQ (reference sequence). V was pared by 1 base and J by 0 bases, with 7 bases between. CDR3 length equals 15 residues. CDR3 sequence: CASSLEWGSYNEQFF. CDR3 DNA sequence: TGTGCCAGCAGCTTAGAATGGGGCTCCTACAATGAGCAGTTCTTC.

This clonotype was counted many times. The J gene is TRBJ2-5, the V gene TRBV4-1, with a weak D call TRBD1 (6 bases). Trimming cost V 0 bases and J 1 base, with 15 bases left between them. Germline assignment: CDR1 MGHRA and CDR2 YSYEKL. CDR3 length equals 17 residues. This CDR3 reads CASSQDRSNRVQETQYF. Written as DNA, the CDR3 is TGCGCCAGCAGCCAAGATCGGTCCAACAGGGTCCAAGAGACCCAGTACTTC.

The chain uses TRBV27 and TRBJ2-2, with D perhaps matching TRBD1 (5 bases). The germline V and J ends were trimmed by 4 bases and 7 bases, with 13 bases remaining between them. This CDR3 is 14 amino acids long. Germline V CDR1 and CDR2: MNHEY, SMNVEV (reference sequence). CDR3 nucleotides: TGTGCCAGCAGTTCCAGGGTTATGGGCGGGGAGCTGTTTTTT. Translating it yields CASSSRVMGGELFF.

This clonotype has a handful of counts. The rearrangement uses TRBV10-3 and TRBJ1-4; 7 bases line up with TRBD1. This CDR3 contains 14 residues. Trimming took 3 bases from V and 7 from J; bases not matched to a gene: 5. CDR1 ENHRY and CDR2 SYGVKD come from the germline V gene. The CDR3 nucleotides are TGTGCCATCAGTGACGACAGGGAGGGTGAAAAACTGTTTTTT. Its protein is CAISDDREGEKLFF.

This clonotype was seen only a few times. This could be a read error, since a much larger clone is one nucleotide away. J is TRBJ2-5 and V is TRBV7-2; 13 positions match TRBD2. The closer fit of TRBJ2-7 to the DNA end suggests the J call may be wrong. This CDR3 spans 16 amino acids. CDR1 is SGHTA and CDR2 is FQGNSA in the germline V gene. The CDR3 region is CASSLPRTSGGHEQYF. Here the CDR3 DNA reads TGTGCCAGCAGCTTACCGAGGACTAGCGGGGGACACGAGCAGTACTTC.

This clonotype was picked up many times. This chain connects TRBV20-1 to TRBJ2-5; no clear D. Trimming removed 1 base at V and 2 bases at J, with 8 bases between. The CDR3 contains 13 residues. Germline V gene sequence: CDR1 DFQATT, CDR2 SNEGSKA (reference sequence). CDR3 residues: CSARGQPQETQYF. The CDR3 nucleotides read TGCAGTGCTAGAGGACAACCTCAAGAGACCCAGTACTTC.

The rearrangement joins TRBV21-1 to TRBJ2-7; whether TRBD1, the table's D call, matches the DNA was not checked. TRBV21-1 is described as a pseudogene. The CDR3 sequence is 15 residues long. DNA for the CDR3: TGTGCCTGCCGGAGACAGGCTCTCTTTCCCTACGAGCAGTACTTC. This codes for CACRRQALFPYEQYF.

With regard to this clonotype: Just one base apart from a much larger clone, this may be a read error. The V gene is TRBV6-2 or TRBV6-3, the J gene TRBJ2-1, with a possible D match to TRBD2 (5 bases). Trimming removed 3 bases from V and 13 bases from J, with 22 bases in between. This CDR3 is built from 15 residues. From germline, CDR1 is MNHEY and CDR2 SVGEGT. CDR3 protein: CASSYSPSTWETQFF. CDR3 in DNA: TGTGCCAGCAGTTATTCCCCCTCAACGTGGGAGACCCAGTTCTTC.